This T cell receptor beta chain was identified in a study of blood T cell repertoires in COVID-19. Study background: Collection of acute and convalescent COVID-19 samples took place in the United States, Italy and Spain.

Per the germline V gene, CDR1 is MNHEY and CDR2 is SVGAGI. The CDR3 spans 15 residues. Trimming cost V 6 bases and J 10 bases, with 22 bases left between them. Libraries were prepared by immunoSEQ multiplex PCR; TCRdb keeps only in-frame clonotypes and omits some of them. The profile shows around 190,000 clones, 76% of them singletons. Self-reported history from a screening survey and questionnaire set each donor's cohort. The chain combines TRBV6-5 with TRBJ2-1, with no clear D. Sequenced material: PBMCs or T cells enriched from blood (not recorded which). The TCR sequence derives from a woman in her forties or fifties with acute COVID-19. The CDR3 loop is CASRADGSSGREQFF. The CDR3 nucleotides read TGTGCCAGCAGGGCGGATGGTAGCTCGGGTAGGGAGCAGTTCTTC.